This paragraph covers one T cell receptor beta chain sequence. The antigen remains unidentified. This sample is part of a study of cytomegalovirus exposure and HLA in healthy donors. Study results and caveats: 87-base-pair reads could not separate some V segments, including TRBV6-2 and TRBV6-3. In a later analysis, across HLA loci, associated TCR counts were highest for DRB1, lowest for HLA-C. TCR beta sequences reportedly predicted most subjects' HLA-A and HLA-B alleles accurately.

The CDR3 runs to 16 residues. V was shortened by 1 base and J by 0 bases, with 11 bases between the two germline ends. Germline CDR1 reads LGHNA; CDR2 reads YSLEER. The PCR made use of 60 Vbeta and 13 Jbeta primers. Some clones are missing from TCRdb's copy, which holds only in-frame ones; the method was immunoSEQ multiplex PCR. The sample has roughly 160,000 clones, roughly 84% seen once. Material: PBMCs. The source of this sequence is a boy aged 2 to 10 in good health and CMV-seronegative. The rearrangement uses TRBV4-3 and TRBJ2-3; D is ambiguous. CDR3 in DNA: TGCGCCAGCAGCCAAGTTATGGGCCCTAGCACAGATACGCAGTATTTT. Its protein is CASSQVMGPSTDTQYF.